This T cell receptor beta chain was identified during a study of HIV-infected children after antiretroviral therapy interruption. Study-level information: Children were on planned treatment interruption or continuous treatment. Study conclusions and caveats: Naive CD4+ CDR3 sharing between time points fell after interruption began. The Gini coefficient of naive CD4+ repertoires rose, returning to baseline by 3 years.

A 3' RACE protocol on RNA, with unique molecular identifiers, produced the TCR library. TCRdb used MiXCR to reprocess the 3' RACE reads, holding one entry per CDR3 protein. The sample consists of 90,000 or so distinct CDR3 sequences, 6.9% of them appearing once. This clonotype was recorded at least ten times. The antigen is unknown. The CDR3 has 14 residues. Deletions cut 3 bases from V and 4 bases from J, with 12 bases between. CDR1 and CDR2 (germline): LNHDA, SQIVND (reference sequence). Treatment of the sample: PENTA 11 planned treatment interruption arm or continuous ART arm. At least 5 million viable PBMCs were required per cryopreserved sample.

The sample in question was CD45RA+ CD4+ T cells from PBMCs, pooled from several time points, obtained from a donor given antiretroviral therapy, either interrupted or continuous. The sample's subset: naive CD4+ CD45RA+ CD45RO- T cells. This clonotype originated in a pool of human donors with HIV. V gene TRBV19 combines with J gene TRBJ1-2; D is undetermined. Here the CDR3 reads CASSIWAASYGYTF. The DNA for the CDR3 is TGTGCCAGTAGTATTTGGGCAGCTAGCTATGGCTACACCTTC.